The present TCR beta chain was sequenced within a study of identifying expanded T cells in peripheral blood. Notes on the study in general: Clone count variance between roughly 2-week samples rose with total template count. About 1.3 clones differed between technical replicates, versus around 15 and 18 over time.

Method: immunoSEQ multiplex PCR; TCRdb's copy keeps in-frame clones and lacks some. The sample lists some 80,000 clones, around nine tenths seen once, with roughly 7.3% in the top ten. Points on this clone: What it binds is unknown.

The germline V gene encodes CDR1 SGHRS and CDR2 YFSETQ. This CDR3 is 15 amino acids long. V shed 1 base and J shed 0 bases, with 11 bases lying between them. The chain carries TRBV5-1 and TRBJ2-7; D is uncertain. The clonotype originates from a person between 18 and 69 years old in good health. The sequenced material came from blood. CDR3 in amino acids: CASSLPGGSSYEQYF. The CDR3 DNA follows: TGCGCCAGCAGCTTGCCGGGTGGCAGCTCCTACGAGCAGTACTTC.